The clone carrying this TCR beta chain was counted between two and nine times. Its cognate antigen is unknown. These data come from a study of post-analysis software for immune sequencing data. Notes on the study in general: Samples prepared in the same batch strongly co-clustered by F measure.

Sequencing libraries made from TCR beta cDNA carried unique molecular identifiers. Each batch of about 0.9 to 10 million T cells produced 490,000 or so cDNA molecules. Via MiXCR, TCRdb re-called the PCR reads, giving one row per CDR3 protein. The table includes hundreds of thousands of distinct CDR3 sequences, roughly 30% detected once. This clonotype originated in a girl aged 10 to 17 with multiple sclerosis. The specimen was blood.

The CDR3 is CAIAAWGGDTEAFF. The DNA of the CDR3 is TGTGCCATCGCGGCGTGGGGAGGTGACACTGAAGCTTTCTTT. The chain carries TRBV10-3 and TRBJ1-1; D unresolved. The germline CDR1 and CDR2 sequences are ENHRY and SYGVKD. V gave up 8 bases and J gave up 3 bases, with 16 bases separating them. The CDR3 has 14 residues.